Below, 17 T cell receptor beta chains from the same sample are listed, as sequenced in a study of cytotoxic CD8 clonotypes in ibrutinib-treated CLL. Assay: immunoSEQ multiplex PCR; the TCRdb copy retains only in-frame clones and omits some. The sample has about 14,000 clones; more than 60% are singletons. The specimen comprised PBMCs, sampled before ibrutinib treatment. Receptors originate from a human donor with chronic lymphocytic leukemia.

The chain combines TRBV7-2 with TRBJ1-1; D call uncertain. Between the trimmed V and J ends, which lost 1 base and 9 bases, there was a span of 12 bases. This CDR3 spans 13 amino acids. Per germline, CDR1 SGHTA and CDR2 FQGNSA. CDR3 residues: CASSLGVVEKAFF. CDR3 DNA sequence: TGTGCCAGCAGCTTAGGGGTGGTGGAAAAAGCTTTCTTT.

A single count supports this clone. V gene TRBV27 combines with J gene TRBJ2-5; 8 positions match TRBD2. The length of the CDR3 is 14 residues. CDR1 and CDR2 from the germline V gene are MNHEY and SMNVEV (reference sequence). V shed 5 bases and J 5 bases; nucleotides not matched to a gene: 7. The CDR3: CASSPQTSAETQYF. For the CDR3, the DNA is TGTGCCAGCAGTCCCCAGACTAGCGCGGAGACCCAGTACTTC.

The V call is TRBV14, the J call TRBJ2-4; D gene ambiguous. Germline V gene lookup returns CDR1 SGHDN and CDR2 FVKESK. The germline V and J ends were trimmed by 4 bases and 6 bases, with 7 bases remaining between them. This CDR3 comprises 12 residues. As DNA, the CDR3 is TGTGCCAGCAGCCGCATGGGAAACATTCAGTACTTC. Translation: CASSRMGNIQYF.

The gene calls are TRBV10-3 and TRBJ1-4, with D hard to call. Trimming pared 6 bases from V and 6 bases from J, leaving 17 bases between. CDR1 is ENHRY, CDR2 SYGVKD, per germline. The CDR3 covers 15 residues. The CDR3 is CAISKSRGGHEKLFF. In nucleotides, the CDR3 is TGTGCCATCAGCAAATCGCGGGGAGGGCATGAAAAACTGTTTTTT.

The J gene is TRBJ1-5, the V gene TRBV7-2, with a possible D match to TRBD1 (6 bases). The CDR3 covers 16 residues. The ends were cut back, 1 base at V and 2 bases at J, with 12 bases in the middle. CDR1 SGHTA and CDR2 FQGNSA come from the germline V gene. CDR3 coding DNA: TGTGCCAGCAGCTTAGTGGGGGGCTCGGGCAATCAGCCCCAGCATTTT. Translating it yields CASSLVGGSGNQPQHF.

This chain uses TRBV5-1 with TRBJ1-2; a weak D match, TRBD1 (5 bases). V gave up 5 bases and J gave up 3 bases, with 11 bases separating them. Germline V gives CDR1 SGHRS, CDR2 YFSETQ. The CDR3 contains 13 residues. The CDR3 loop reads CASSDRPDYGYTF. CDR3 nucleotide sequence: TGCGCCAGCAGTGACAGACCTGACTATGGCTACACCTTC.

The chain recombines TRBV19 with TRBJ2-5; tentatively, D is TRBD2 (6 bases). This CDR3 is 12 amino acids long. V was cut by 4 bases and J by 5 bases, with 8 bases left in between. Germline CDR1 LNHDA, CDR2 SQIVND (reference sequence). CDR3 in DNA: TGTGCCAGTAGTACCCGGGGGGAGACCCAGTACTTC. As protein: CASSTRGETQYF. Full variable domain (rest looked up from reference TRBV19 and TRBJ2-5): DGGITQSPKYLFRKEGQNVTLSCEQNLNHDAMYWYRQDPGQGLRLIYYSQIVNDFQKGDIAEGYSVSREKKESFPLTVTSAQKNPTAFYLCASSTRGETQYFGPGTRLLVL.

CDR3 region: CASSKGGAQNSNQPQHF. The CDR3 DNA is TGTGCCAGCAGCAAAGGGGGGGCCCAGAATAGCAATCAGCCCCAGCATTTT. The rearrangement links TRBV21-1 to TRBJ1-5. TRBV21-1 counts as a pseudogene. This CDR3 contains 17 residues.

The chain uses TRBV29-1 and TRBJ2-7; TRBD1 agrees at 12 bases. CDR1 is SQVTM, CDR2 ANQGSEA, per germline. The CDR3 covers 13 residues. The junction had 3 bases not matched to a gene; V was cut back by 3 bases and J by 6 bases. The CDR3 here is CSVEGTGGGEQYF. The DNA for the CDR3 is TGCAGCGTTGAGGGGACAGGGGGCGGCGAGCAGTACTTC.

The chain combines TRBV18 with TRBJ2-7; perhaps D is TRBD1 or TRBD2 (5 bases each). Deletions cut 4 bases from V and 3 bases from J, with 13 bases between. This CDR3 spans 14 amino acids. Germline CDR1 and CDR2: KGHSH and LQKENI. CDR3 protein: CASSRGREIYEQYF. In DNA form, the CDR3 reads TGTGCCAGCTCACGGGGACGAGAAATCTACGAGCAGTACTTC.

The gene calls are TRBV9 and TRBJ1-6, with D possibly matching TRBD1 (5 bases). CDR1 and CDR2 from the germline V gene are SGDLS and YYNGEE. The CDR3 is made up of 12 amino acids. The V and J ends lost 4 bases and 12 bases respectively, with 11 bases between them. CDR3 bases: TGTGCCAGCAGCCCCCCTGGGGGACCCCTCCACTTT. It specifies CASSPPGGPLHF.

This chain links TRBV9 with TRBJ1-1; possible D gene TRBD1, 5 bases. CDR1 and CDR2 from the germline V gene are SGDLS and YYNGEE. CDR3 size: 14 residues. The germline V and J ends were trimmed by 4 bases and 5 bases, with 15 bases remaining between them. The CDR3 sequence: CASSTGPGGTEAFF. The DNA for the CDR3 is TGTGCCAGCAGCACAGGACCTGGGGGGACTGAAGCTTTCTTT.

The V gene is TRBV7-9, the J gene TRBJ1-4, with D unresolved. CDR1 and CDR2 (germline): SEHNR, FQNEAQ (reference sequence). V was trimmed by 4 bases and J by 7 bases, leaving 13 bases between them. This CDR3 contains 14 residues. CDR3 sequence reads: CASSSRLRSEKLFF. CDR3 coding DNA: TGTGCCAGCAGCTCTAGGTTGAGGTCTGAAAAACTGTTTTTT.

The genes are TRBV18 and TRBJ2-5; 9 bases match TRBD2. V trimming: 0 bases; J trimming: 5 bases; junction bases outside the gene matches: 7. CDR1 and CDR2 from the germline V gene are KGHSH and LQKENI. The CDR3 loop spans 16 amino acids. The CDR3 here is CASSPPGSGSGETQYF. CDR3 coding DNA: TGTGCCAGCTCACCACCGGGTAGCGGGAGTGGTGAGACCCAGTACTTC.

Concerning this clone: Germline and junction disagree at one end, which may indicate a read error. The rearrangement links TRBV7-2 to TRBJ2-1, with 14 bases matching TRBD2. This CDR3 spans 13 amino acids. Germline assignment: CDR1 SGHTA and CDR2 FQGNSA. This CDR3 reads CASSPGLAGGWVF. DNA for the CDR3: TGTGCCAGCAGCCCCGGACTAGCGGGGGGTTGGGTCTTC.

This rearrangement joins TRBV7-2 to TRBJ1-2, with TRBD1 matching 8 bases. CDR1 is SGHTA, CDR2 FQGNSA, per germline. This CDR3 has 14 residues. Unmatched junction bases numbered 5, after V lost 5 bases and J lost 3 bases. The CDR3, as DNA: TGTGCCAGCAGCCCGCAGGGGGCGGACTATGGCTACACCTTC. It encodes CASSPQGADYGYTF.

The V call is TRBV11-2, the J call TRBJ1-3; 7 positions match TRBD1. Germline loops: CDR1 SGHAT, CDR2 FQNNGV. This CDR3 is 16 amino acids long. Trimming at V came to 1 base and at J to 2 bases, leaving 5 bases not matched to a gene. CDR3 residues: CASSLGATGAGNTIYF. CDR3 DNA sequence: TGTGCCAGCAGCTTAGGGGCCACAGGGGCTGGAAACACCATATATTTT.